Given below is one T cell receptor beta chain in context. Its antigen is unidentified. TCRdb recomputed calls from the 5' RACE reads with MiXCR, one row per CDR3 protein. Of about 150,000 distinct CDR3 sequences detected, roughly a third appear once; the ten largest clones hold approximately 12%. This specimen comes from a study of T-cell memory formation after mild COVID-19. About the research overall: The two donors had largely donor-specific TCR clusters.

Whole-study findings and limits: Contracting CD4+ clones were located mainly in CM and EM, and CD8+ clones in EMRA.

The CDR3 consists of 14 residues. V was clipped by 0 bases and J by 2 bases, with 9 bases between them. Per germline, CDR1 SGHRS and CDR2 YFSETQ. The TCR originated in an adult woman who had mild COVID-19 (a few samples of this study predate the infection). Cell type and time point are not known. The J gene is TRBJ2-7, the V gene TRBV5-1; D remains ambiguous. The sample comprised PBMCs or a T cell subset sorted from them (not recorded which). The CDR3 DNA sequence: TGCGCCAGCAGCTTGGAGACTTCCACCTACGAGCAGTACTTC. This gives the protein CASSLETSTYEQYF.